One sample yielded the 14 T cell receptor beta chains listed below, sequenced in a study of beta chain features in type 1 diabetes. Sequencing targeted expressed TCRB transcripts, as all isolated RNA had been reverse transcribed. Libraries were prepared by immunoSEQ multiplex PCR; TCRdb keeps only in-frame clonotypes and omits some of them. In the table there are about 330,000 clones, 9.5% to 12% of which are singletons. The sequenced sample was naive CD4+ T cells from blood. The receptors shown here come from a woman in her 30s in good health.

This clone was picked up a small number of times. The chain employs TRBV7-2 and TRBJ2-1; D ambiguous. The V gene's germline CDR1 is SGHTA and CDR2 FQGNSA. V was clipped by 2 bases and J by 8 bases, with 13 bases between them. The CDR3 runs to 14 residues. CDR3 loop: CASSLYSKWDEQFF. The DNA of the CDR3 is TGTGCCAGCAGCTTATACAGCAAATGGGATGAGCAGTTCTTC.

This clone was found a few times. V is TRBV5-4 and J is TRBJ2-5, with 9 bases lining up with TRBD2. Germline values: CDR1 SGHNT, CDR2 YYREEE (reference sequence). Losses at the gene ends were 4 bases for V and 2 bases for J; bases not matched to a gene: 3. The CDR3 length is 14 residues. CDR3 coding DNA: TGTGCCAGCAGCCCGGGACTAGCTCAAGAGACCCAGTACTTC. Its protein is CASSPGLAQETQYF.

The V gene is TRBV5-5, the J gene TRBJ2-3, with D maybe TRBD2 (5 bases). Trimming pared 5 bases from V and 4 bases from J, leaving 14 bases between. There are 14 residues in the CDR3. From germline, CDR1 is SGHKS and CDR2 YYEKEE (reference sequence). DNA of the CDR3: TGTGCCAGCAGTCTGAGGGAGTTCGCAGATACGCAGTATTTT. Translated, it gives CASSLREFADTQYF.

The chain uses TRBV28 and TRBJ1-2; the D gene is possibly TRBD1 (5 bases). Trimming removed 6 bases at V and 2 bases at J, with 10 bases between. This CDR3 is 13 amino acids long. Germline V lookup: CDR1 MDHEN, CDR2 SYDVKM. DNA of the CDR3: TGTGCCAGCAGCCTTCCAGGGAACTATGGCTACACCTTC. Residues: CASSLPGNYGYTF.

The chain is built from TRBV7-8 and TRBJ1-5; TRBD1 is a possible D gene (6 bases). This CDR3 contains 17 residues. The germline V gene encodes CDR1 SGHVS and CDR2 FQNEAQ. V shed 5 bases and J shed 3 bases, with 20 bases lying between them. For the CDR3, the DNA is TGTGCCAGCAGCCTTGGTCCAACAGGGAGGGCCAATCAGCCCCAGCATTTT. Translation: CASSLGPTGRANQPQHF.

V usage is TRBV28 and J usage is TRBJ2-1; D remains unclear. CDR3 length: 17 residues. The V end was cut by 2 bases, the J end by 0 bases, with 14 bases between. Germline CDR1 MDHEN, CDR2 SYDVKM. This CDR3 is CASSLAPFGGSYNEQFF. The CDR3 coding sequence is TGTGCCAGCAGTTTAGCCCCCTTTGGCGGCTCCTACAATGAGCAGTTCTTC.

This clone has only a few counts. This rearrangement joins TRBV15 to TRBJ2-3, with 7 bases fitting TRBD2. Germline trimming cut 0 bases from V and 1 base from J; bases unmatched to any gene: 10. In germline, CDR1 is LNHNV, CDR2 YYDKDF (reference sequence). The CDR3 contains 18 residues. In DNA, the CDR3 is TGTGCCACCAGCAGAGATTATGGAGGACTAGGGGGCACAGATACGCAGTATTTT. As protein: CATSRDYGGLGGTDTQYF.

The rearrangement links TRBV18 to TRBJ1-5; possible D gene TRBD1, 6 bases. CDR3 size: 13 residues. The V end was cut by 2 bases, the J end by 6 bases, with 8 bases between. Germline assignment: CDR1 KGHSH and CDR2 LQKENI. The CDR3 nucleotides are TGTGCCAGCTCACCAACAGGGCGTCAGCCCCAGCATTTT. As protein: CASSPTGRQPQHF.

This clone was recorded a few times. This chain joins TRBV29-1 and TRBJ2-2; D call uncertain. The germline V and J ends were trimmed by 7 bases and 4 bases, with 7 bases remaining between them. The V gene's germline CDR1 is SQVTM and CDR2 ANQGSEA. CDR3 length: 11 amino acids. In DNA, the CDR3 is TGCAGCGGTTGGCTCACCGGGGAGCTGTTTTTT. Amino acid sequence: CSGWLTGELFF.

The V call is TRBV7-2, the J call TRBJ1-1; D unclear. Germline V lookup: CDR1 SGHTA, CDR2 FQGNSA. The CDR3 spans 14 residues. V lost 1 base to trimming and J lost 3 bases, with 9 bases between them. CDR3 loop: CASSLVAVDTEAFF. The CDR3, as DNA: TGTGCCAGCAGCTTAGTAGCCGTCGACACTGAAGCTTTCTTT.

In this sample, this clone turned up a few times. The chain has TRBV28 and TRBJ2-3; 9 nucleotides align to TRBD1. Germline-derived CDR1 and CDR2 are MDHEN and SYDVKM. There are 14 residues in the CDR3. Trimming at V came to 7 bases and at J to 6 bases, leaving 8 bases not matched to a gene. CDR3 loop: CASNGQGKGDTQYF. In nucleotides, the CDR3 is TGTGCCAGCAATGGACAGGGGAAAGGGGATACGCAGTATTTT.

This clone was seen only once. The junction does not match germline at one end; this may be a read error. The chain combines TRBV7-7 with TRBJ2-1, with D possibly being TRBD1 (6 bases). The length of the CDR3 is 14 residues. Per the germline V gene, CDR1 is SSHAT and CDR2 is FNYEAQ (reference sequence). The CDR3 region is CASSFRDTSNEQFF. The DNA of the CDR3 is TGTGCTAGCAGCTTCCGGGACACTAGTAATGAGCAGTTCTTC.

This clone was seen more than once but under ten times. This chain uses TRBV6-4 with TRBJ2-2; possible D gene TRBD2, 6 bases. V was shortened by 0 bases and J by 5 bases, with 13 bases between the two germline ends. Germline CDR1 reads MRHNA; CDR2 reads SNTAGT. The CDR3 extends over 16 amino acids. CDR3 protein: CASSDSNAGRTGELFF. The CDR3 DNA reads TGTGCCAGCAGTGACTCGAATGCAGGGAGGACCGGGGAGCTGTTTTTT.

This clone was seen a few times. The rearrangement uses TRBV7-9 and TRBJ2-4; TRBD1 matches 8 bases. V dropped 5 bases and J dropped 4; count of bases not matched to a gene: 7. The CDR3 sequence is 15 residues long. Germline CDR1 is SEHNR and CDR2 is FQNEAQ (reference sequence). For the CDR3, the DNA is TGTGCCAGCAGCCCCCAGGGGGCATCAAAAAACATTCAGTACTTC. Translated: CASSPQGASKNIQYF.